Below, 15 T cell receptor beta chains from the same sample are listed, as sequenced in a study of glioma-infiltrating T cells. Using RNA template, CDR3s of TCR alpha and beta were amplified with iRepertoire arm-PCR. TCRdb itself ran the multiplex PCR reads through MiXCR, one entry per CDR3 protein. The sample contains around 350,000 distinct CDR3 sequences, less than 50% of which appear only once. The sample consisted of glioma tissue, nonneoplastic brain tissue, or PBMCs (not recorded which). These receptor sequences come from a human donor with low-grade glioma or glioblastoma, undergoing nonglioma brain surgery, or in good health (not recorded which).

In this sample, this clonotype turned up many times. The CDR3 reads CAISQARAAYEQYF. The DNA for the CDR3 is TGTGCCATCAGCCAAGCTAGGGCCGCCTACGAGCAGTACTTC. The genes are TRBV10-3 and TRBJ2-7; D not certain. Germline values: CDR1 ENHRY, CDR2 SYGVKD. The CDR3 loop spans 14 amino acids. Trimming took off 6 bases at V and 2 bases at J, with 14 bases between the two ends.

The V call is TRBV29-1, the J call TRBJ2-7; maybe TRBD1 (6 bases). V lost 5 bases, J lost 0 bases, and 11 bases lay in between. CDR1 is SQVTM, CDR2 ANQGSEA, per germline. The CDR3 is made up of 13 amino acids. CDR3 in DNA: TGCAGCGTTAACAGGGAAAGCTCCTACGAGCAGTACTTC. Translated: CSVNRESSYEQYF.

This rearrangement joins TRBV6-2 or TRBV6-3 to TRBJ2-1, with unresolved D. With 0 bases removed from V and 0 bases from J, the gap between germline ends came to 15 bases. The CDR3 sequence is 18 residues long. Germline V CDR1 and CDR2: MNHEY, SVGEGT. CDR3 sequence (DNA): TGTGCCAGCAGTTACTCGACTGTCTCCCCGAGCTCCTACAATGAGCAGTTCTTC. As protein: CASSYSTVSPSSYNEQFF.

In this sample, this clonotype turned up many times. The genes are TRBV6-2 or TRBV6-3 and TRBJ2-2; no definite D call. Germline CDR1 and CDR2: MNHEY and SVGEGT. The V and J ends lost 1 base and 7 bases respectively, with 4 bases between them. The CDR3 has 12 residues. The DNA for the CDR3 is TGTGCCAGCAGTTACTTTGTCGGGGAGCTGTTTTTT. Its protein is CASSYFVGELFF.

This clonotype showed up just a few times. The chain carries TRBV7-9 and TRBJ1-3; D is unclear. The CDR3 runs to 13 residues. With 0 bases removed from V and 4 bases from J, the gap between germline ends came to 4 bases. Germline-derived CDR1 and CDR2 are SEHNR and FQNEAQ (reference sequence). The CDR3 coding sequence is TGTGCCAGCAGCTTAGCGACGGGAAACACCATATATTTT. Translating it yields CASSLATGNTIYF. Looking up the rest from reference TRBV7-9 and TRBJ1-3 gives the full variable domain: DTGVSQNPRHKITKRGQNVTFRCDPISEHNRLYWYRQTLGQGPEFLTYFQNEAQLEKSRLLSDRFSAERPKGSFSTLEIQRTEQGDSAMYLCASSLATGNTIYFGEGSWLTVV.

This clonotype was recorded at least ten times. The chain is built from TRBV27 and TRBJ1-1, with 7 bases aligning to TRBD1. CDR3 length: 14 residues. The ends lost 2 bases at V and 1 base at J; junction bases unmatched: 1. Germline CDR1 reads MNHEY; CDR2 reads SMNVEV (reference sequence). CDR3 residues: CASSLTGENTEAFF. The CDR3 DNA sequence: TGTGCCAGCAGTTTAACAGGGGAGAACACTGAAGCTTTCTTT.

In its sample, this clonotype was seen once. A junction end diverges from the germline sequence, so it may reflect a read error. The CDR3 DNA follows: TGTGCCAGCAGTTCCGGGGGATTGGGATACGAGAAGTACTTC. It codes for CASSSGGLGYEKYF. The chain combines TRBV6-2 or TRBV6-3 with TRBJ2-1; TRBD2 is a possible D gene (6 bases). Germline assignment: CDR1 MNHEY and CDR2 SVGEGT. The CDR3 runs to 14 residues.

About this clonotype itself: A junction boundary mismatches the germline segment, possibly from a read error. The V call is TRBV15, the J call TRBJ1-3; no firm D call. The germline V gene has CDR1 LNHNV and CDR2 YYDKDF (reference sequence). The CDR3 totals 15 residues. This chain's CDR3 is CATGRDMGTGNTIYF. CDR3 coding DNA: TGTGCCACCGGCAGAGATATGGGGACTGGAAACACCATATATTTT.

This clonotype was picked up many times. This sequence joins TRBV20-1 and TRBJ1-2, with unresolved D. Trimming left V 7 bases short and J 1 base short, with 7 bases between. Germline-derived CDR1 and CDR2 are DFQATT and SNEGSKA (reference sequence). The CDR3 contains 11 residues. The CDR3 bases are TGCAGTGGGGAGTATAACTATGGCTACACCTTC. This encodes CSGEYNYGYTF.

This clonotype was found a few times. The chain combines TRBV20-1 with TRBJ2-7; TRBD1 matches 8 bases. This CDR3 contains 15 residues. Germline loops: CDR1 DFQATT, CDR2 SNEGSKA (reference sequence). Trimming took 0 bases from V and 5 from J; bases not matched to a gene: 9. The CDR3 here is CSARDPRRGQDEQYF. Here the CDR3 DNA reads TGCAGTGCTAGAGATCCTCGCAGGGGGCAGGACGAGCAGTACTTC.

This clonotype was counted only a few times. The rearrangement uses TRBV6-5 and TRBJ1-1, with unresolved D. The CDR3 loop spans 15 amino acids. CDR1 and CDR2 from the germline V gene are MNHEY and SVGAGI. Trimming stripped 1 base from V and 1 base from J, with 10 bases between. Here the CDR3 reads CASSYYGRTNTEAFF. As DNA, the CDR3 is TGTGCCAGCAGTTACTATGGTCGGACGAACACTGAAGCTTTCTTT.

The rearrangement links TRBV29-1 to TRBJ1-5, with a tentative D call TRBD1 (5 bases). V was shortened by 1 base and J by 3 bases, with 10 bases between the two germline ends. Germline CDR1 is SQVTM and CDR2 is ANQGSEA. The CDR3 has 14 residues. The CDR3 DNA is TGCAGCGTTGAAGTGGGGGGGGTCAATCAGCCCCAGCATTTT. This gives the protein CSVEVGGVNQPQHF.

The V gene is TRBV12-3 or TRBV12-4, the J gene TRBJ1-1, with D maybe TRBD1 (5 bases). CDR3 length: 15 residues. Trimming stripped 7 bases from V and 5 bases from J, with 20 bases between. CDR3 protein: CASIKGPPEGTEAFF. The CDR3 region has the DNA TGTGCCAGCATCAAAGGACCCCCGGAGGGGACTGAAGCTTTCTTT.

A word on this clonotype: Being one base from a much bigger clone, this may be a read error. The V call is TRBV28, the J call TRBJ2-7; 7 nucleotides match TRBD2. Unmatched junction bases numbered 15, after V lost 10 bases and J lost 9 bases. The CDR3 extends over 13 amino acids. Germline values: CDR1 MDHEN, CDR2 SYDVKM. The DNA for the CDR3 is TGTGCCACCATACCCCCGGGAAGGGAGGGGCAGTACTTC. As protein: CATIPPGREGQYF.

V gene TRBV7-8 combines with J gene TRBJ1-4; a possible D gene is TRBD1 (5 bases). V was clipped by 5 bases and J by 1 base, with 11 bases between them. The CDR3 runs to 15 residues. Germline values: CDR1 SGHVS, CDR2 FQNEAQ. The CDR3 DNA reads as TGTGCCAGCAGCGAACACAGGTTAACTAATGAAAAACTGTTTTTT. This codes for CASSEHRLTNEKLFF.